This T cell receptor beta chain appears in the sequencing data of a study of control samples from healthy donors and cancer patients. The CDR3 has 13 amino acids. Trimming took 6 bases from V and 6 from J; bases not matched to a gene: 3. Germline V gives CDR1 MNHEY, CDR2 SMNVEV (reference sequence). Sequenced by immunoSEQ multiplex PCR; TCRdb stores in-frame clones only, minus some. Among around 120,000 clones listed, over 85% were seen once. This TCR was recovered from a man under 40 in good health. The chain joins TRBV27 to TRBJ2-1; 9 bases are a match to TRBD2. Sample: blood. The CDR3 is CASSISGGNEQFF. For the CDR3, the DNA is TGTGCCAGCAGCATTAGCGGGGGCAATGAGCAGTTCTTC.